The 5 T cell receptor beta chains presented below share a single source sample, sequenced in a study of T cell responses to AZD1222 COVID-19 vaccine. Method: immunoSEQ multiplex PCR; TCRdb's copy keeps in-frame clones and lacks some. The sample has about 69,000 clones; around four fifths are singletons. Here the sequenced sample was peripheral blood, taken 28 days after the second AZD1222 dose. The receptors shown here come from an adult who received the AZD1222 COVID-19 vaccine.

The gene calls are TRBV6-6 and TRBJ1-2; the D is unclear. This CDR3 spans 13 amino acids. Germline values: CDR1 MNHNY, CDR2 SVGAGI (reference sequence). The germline V and J ends were trimmed by 4 bases and 7 bases, with 13 bases remaining between them. DNA of the CDR3: TGTGCCAGCAGTTCTCACCACGGGTCTGGCTACACCTTC. Amino acid sequence: CASSSHHGSGYTF.

The chain combines TRBV5-1 with TRBJ2-5; the match to TRBD2 covers 7 bases. Germline CDR1 reads SGHRS; CDR2 reads YFSETQ. Trimming took 3 bases from V and 5 from J; bases not matched to a gene: 1. The CDR3 runs 12 residues. CDR3 loop: CASSWGGETQYF. CDR3 nucleotides: TGCGCCAGCAGCTGGGGGGGTGAGACCCAGTACTTC.

The V call is TRBV18, the J call TRBJ1-5; maybe TRBD1 (6 bases). The ends were cut back, 3 bases at V and 0 bases at J, with 9 bases in the middle. This CDR3 is 15 amino acids long. Germline loops: CDR1 KGHSH, CDR2 LQKENI. The CDR3 DNA reads TGTGCCAGCTCACCGGGACACGATAGCAATCAGCCCCAGCATTTT. This encodes CASSPGHDSNQPQHF. The full variable domain, rest sourced from reference TRBV18 and TRBJ1-5, is NAGVMQNPRHLVRRRGQEARLRCSPMKGHSHVYWYRQLPEEGLKFMVYLQKENIIDESGMPKERFSAEFPKEGPSILRIQQVVRGDSAAYFCASSPGHDSNQPQHFGDGTRLSIL.

The rearrangement links TRBV6-5 to TRBJ1-2; D uncertain. V was cut by 9 bases and J by 7 bases, with 12 bases left in between. Germline V CDR1 and CDR2: MNHEY, SVGAGI. This CDR3 contains 11 residues. CDR3 sequence: CASLTGVGYTF. In DNA, the CDR3 is TGTGCCAGTCTCACGGGCGTTGGCTACACCTTC.

This sequence joins TRBV4-2 and TRBJ2-3; D gene uncertain. From germline, CDR1 is LGHNA and CDR2 YNFKEQ. V was shortened by 0 bases and J by 3 bases, with 13 bases between the two germline ends. The CDR3 covers 16 residues. The CDR3 DNA reads as TGTGCCAGCAGCCAAGAGTCTCGGCCCAGAACAGATACGCAGTATTTT. This gives the protein CASSQESRPRTDTQYF.